These 10 T cell receptor beta chains share one sample of origin, sequenced in a study of CD8 T cells in ankylosing spondylitis. Study-wide points: The study identified a TCR beta motif of roughly eight highly homologous variants that appeared characteristic of ankylosing spondylitis blood.

MiXCR was run by TCRdb on the 5' RACE reads, yielding one entry per CDR3 protein. The data hold 350,000 to 450,000 distinct CDR3 sequences, with roughly 26% observed a single time. Their target antigens are unknown. Sequencing was done on a sample of blood, either unsorted or a sorted T cell fraction (not recorded which). Receptors were obtained from a male donor with ankylosing spondylitis.

This clonotype was observed at least ten times. The chain is built from TRBV5-1 and TRBJ2-2, with D maybe TRBD1 (6 bases). The germline CDR1 and CDR2 sequences are SGHRS and YFSETQ. V lost 2 bases, J lost 4 bases, and 6 bases lay in between. The CDR3 is 13 residues long. In DNA form, the CDR3 reads TGCGCCAGCAGCTTACAGGGCACCGGGGAGCTGTTTTTT. Its translation: CASSLQGTGELFF.

The rearrangement uses TRBV15 and TRBJ2-1; weak D call: TRBD2 (5 bases). CDR3 length equals 14 residues. V was cut by 6 bases and J by 5 bases, with 14 bases left in between. The germline V gene encodes CDR1 LNHNV and CDR2 YYDKDF (reference sequence). The CDR3 region has the DNA TGTGCCACCAGACGTCGGGGAGCGGACAATGAGCAGTTCTTC. This gives the protein CATRRRGADNEQFF.

There are a few counts of this clonotype. The gene calls are TRBV6-2 or TRBV6-3 and TRBJ2-1; 8 positions agree with TRBD2. The germline V gene encodes CDR1 MNHEY and CDR2 SVGEGT. This CDR3 comprises 19 residues. Trimming took 2 bases from V and 6 from J; bases not matched to a gene: 18. The CDR3 reads CASSYLPLADPRGSNEQFF. The CDR3 coding sequence is TGTGCCAGCAGTTACCTCCCACTAGCGGATCCGAGAGGTAGCAATGAGCAGTTCTTC.

The table lists this clonotype with many counts. The chain couples TRBV29-1 to TRBJ1-1; 7 bases fit TRBD1. The trim removed 6 bases at V and 2 bases at J, leaving 3 bases unmatched. Germline-derived CDR1 and CDR2 are SQVTM and ANQGSEA. The CDR3 has 12 amino acids. CDR3 protein: CSVTGDNTEAFF. The CDR3 DNA sequence: TGCAGCGTCACAGGGGATAACACTGAAGCTTTCTTT.

This CDR3 reads CASSLLAAFSPLHF. In DNA, the CDR3 is TGTGCCAGCAGCTTATTGGCCGCGTTTTCACCCCTCCACTTT. The V call is TRBV11-2, the J call TRBJ1-6; D uncertain. Germline-derived CDR1 and CDR2 are SGHAT and FQNNGV. V lost 2 bases and J lost 9, with 11 bases in between. CDR3 length: 14 amino acids.

V and J are TRBV6-1 and TRBJ1-1; weak D call: TRBD1 (5 bases). Trimming removed 5 bases at V and 11 bases at J, with 9 bases between. The CDR3 totals 10 residues. Germline-derived CDR1 and CDR2 are MNHNS and SASEGT. Here the CDR3 reads CASSTGTAFF. CDR3 nucleotides: TGTGCCAGCAGTACGGGGACGGCTTTCTTT.

The genes are TRBV28 and TRBJ1-3; 10 bases map to TRBD1. V shed 7 bases and J 4 bases; nucleotides not matched to a gene: 13. Germline-derived CDR1 and CDR2 are MDHEN and SYDVKM. The CDR3 runs to 17 residues. The DNA of the CDR3 is TGTGCCAGCAAGCGGTACGGGACAGGGGCGGACGGAAACACCATATATTTT. Protein sequence: CASKRYGTGADGNTIYF.

This chain connects TRBV18 to TRBJ2-7; 12 nucleotides line up with TRBD2. This CDR3 is 19 amino acids long. Germline V CDR1 and CDR2: KGHSH, LQKENI. J lost 6 bases, V lost 0 bases, and 15 bases had no gene match. As DNA, the CDR3 is TGTGCCAGCTCACCACCGCGGGGGGGAGAGACTAGCGGGAGAGGCGAGCAGTACTTC. Amino acid sequence: CASSPPRGGETSGRGEQYF.

This chain joins TRBV10-1 and TRBJ2-2; D is unresolved. The length of the CDR3 is 13 residues. Looked up from germline, CDR1 is WNHNN and CDR2 is SYGVQD (reference sequence). V gave up 6 bases and J gave up 5 bases, with 10 bases separating them. CDR3: CASSKELTGELFF. CDR3 in DNA: TGCGCCAGCAGCAAAGAACTTACCGGGGAGCTGTTTTTT.

For the CDR3, the DNA is TGCAGCGCCGAAGGCGGGAGGGCCGGGGATGAGCAGTTCTTC. Amino acid sequence: CSAEGGRAGDEQFF. The V call is TRBV29-1, the J call TRBJ2-1, with TRBD2 identical over 9 bases. The CDR3 is 14 amino acids. After removal of 7 bases from V and 8 bases from J, the junction contained 12 bases not matched to a gene. The germline CDR1 and CDR2 sequences are SQVTM and ANQGSEA.